These 18 T cell receptor beta chains were all obtained from the same sample, sequenced in a study of persistence of HIV-infected CD4 T cells (TCRdb year 2020). The immunoSEQ hsTCRB assay version 4, run in survey mode, was used to sequence TCRbeta repertoires from genomic DNA. In TCRdb, the immuneACCESS table is reduced to in-frame sequences with V and J assigned. These tables do not hold every clone; where another copy was compared, an unresolved V gene accounts for under half, and the others remain unexplained. The sample table shows more than 30,000 clones, and 82% are seen once. The ten most abundant clones make up 18% of the sample. The treatment or condition label for this specimen denotes: suppressive antiretroviral therapy. Cells were stimulated with a pool of overlapping HIV-1 Gag 15-mer peptides at 0.75 to 1 ug per peptide per mL. Memory populations depleted of antigen-responding cells were obtained by sorting nonresponding CD40L-negative CD69-negative CD45RO-high memory CD4+ T cells.

What these receptors recognize is not known. Sequenced here: CD4+ T cells sorted from PBMCs after approximately 20-hour stimulation, sampled from a patient who received antiretroviral therapy. The label giving this sample's cell subset or site can be read as: CD40L-CD69- CD45RO-high memory CD4 T cells not responding to Gag peptides. These receptors were taken from an adult woman with HIV who was CMV-seropositive.

This clone is classed as medium-sized (0.01 to 0.1%). This chain connects TRBV7-9 to TRBJ2-5; TRBD2 might be the D (7 bases). Trimming stripped 1 base from V and 4 bases from J, with 10 bases between. Germline loops: CDR1 SEHNR, CDR2 FQNEAQ (reference sequence). CDR3 size: 14 residues. The CDR3 sequence: CASSLVGGPETQYF. The CDR3 coding sequence is TGTGCCAGCAGCTTAGTCGGGGGGCCAGAGACCCAGTACTTC.

This chain connects TRBV7-6 to TRBJ1-2, with D tentatively TRBD1 (6 bases). V lost 1 base and J lost 8, with 14 bases in between. The CDR3 length is 14 residues. In germline, CDR1 is SGHVS, CDR2 FNYEAQ. The CDR3 loop is CASSLDPQGGGYTF. CDR3 sequence (DNA): TGTGCCAGCAGCTTAGATCCACAGGGTGGGGGCTACACCTTC. Combining the CDR3 with reference TRBV7-6 and TRBJ1-2 gives the whole variable domain GAGVSQSPRYKVTKRGQDVALRCDPISGHVSLYWYRQALGQGPEFLTYFNYEAQQDKSGLPNDRFSAERPEGSISTLTIQRTEQRDSAMYRCASSLDPQGGGYTFGSGTRLTVV.

The rearrangement links TRBV6-2 or TRBV6-3 to TRBJ1-1; 8 bases map to TRBD1. Germline-derived CDR1 and CDR2 are MNHEY and SVGEGT. The junction had 3 bases not matched to a gene; V was cut back by 5 bases and J by 1 base. This CDR3 region has 14 residues. CDR3 in DNA: TGTGCCAGCAGTCCGGGACAGGAGAACACTGAAGCTTTCTTT. This codes for CASSPGQENTEAFF.

In regard to this clone: Its ends do not fully match the called genes, so a read error is possible. The chain carries TRBV7-9 and TRBJ2-3; D may be TRBD1 (6 bases). Germline V gene lookup returns CDR1 SEHNR and CDR2 FQNEAQ (reference sequence). There are 15 residues in the CDR3. This CDR3 reads CASSSDSPRTDTQYF. CDR3 in DNA: TGTGCCAGCAGCTCGGACAGTCCCCGCACTGATACGCAGTATTTT. Full variable domain (remainder filled in from reference TRBV7-9 and TRBJ2-3): DTGVSQNPRHKITKRGQNVTFRCDPISEHNRLYWYRQTLGQGPEFLTYFQNEAQLEKSRLLSDRFSAERPKGSFSTLEIQRTEQGDSAMYLCASSSDSPRTDTQYFGPGTRLTVL.

The chain uses TRBV5-1 and TRBJ1-4, with 8 bases aligning to TRBD1. CDR1 is SGHRS, CDR2 YFSETQ, per germline. This CDR3 comprises 15 residues. The V segment lost 2 bases and the J segment 3 bases; nucleotides outside the gene matches: 3. The CDR3 DNA reads TGCGCCAGCAGCTTACAGGGGGGGTCTAATGAAAAACTGTTTTTT. Residues: CASSLQGGSNEKLFF. Filled out from reference TRBV5-1 and TRBJ1-4, the complete variable domain reads KAGVTQTPRYLIKTRGQQVTLSCSPISGHRSVSWYQQTPGQGLQFLFEYFSETQRNKGNFPGRFSGRQFSNSRSEMNVSTLELGDSALYLCASSLQGGSNEKLFFGSGTQLSVL.

The genes are TRBV19 and TRBJ1-6; D call uncertain. Trimming shortened V by 2 bases and J by 12 bases, and 23 bases separated the two germline ends. Germline V gene data show CDR1 as LNHDA and CDR2 as SQIVND (reference sequence). The CDR3 contains 17 residues. CDR3 in DNA: TGTGCCAGTAGTATAAAGGGTTCAGTCGTGGGGATTTTACCCCTCCACTTT. Protein sequence: CASSIKGSVVGILPLHF.

The chain employs TRBV6-5 and TRBJ1-4; D is perhaps TRBD1 (5 bases). Between the trimmed V and J ends, which lost 6 bases and 8 bases, there was a span of 19 bases. This CDR3 region has 15 residues. Per germline, CDR1 MNHEY and CDR2 SVGAGI. The CDR3 here is CASSAGATNGEKLFF. The CDR3, as DNA: TGTGCCAGCAGCGCCGGGGCGACAAACGGGGAAAAACTGTTTTTT.

The rearrangement uses TRBV28 and TRBJ2-1; the D gene is possibly TRBD1 (6 bases). In germline, CDR1 is MDHEN, CDR2 SYDVKM. Trimming stripped 5 bases from V and 7 bases from J, with 15 bases between. The CDR3 runs to 14 residues. CDR3 amino acids: CASSPPNRANEQFF. Here the CDR3 DNA reads TGTGCCAGCAGTCCCCCTAACAGGGCTAATGAGCAGTTCTTC.

The gene calls are TRBV13 and TRBJ1-2; 10 bases align to TRBD1. J was trimmed by 6 bases and V by 0 bases; bases with no gene match: 7. Germline V CDR1 and CDR2: PRHDT, FYEKMQ (reference sequence). The CDR3 length is 16 residues. The CDR3 here is CASSLGTGQGKHGYTF. As DNA, the CDR3 is TGTGCCAGCAGCTTAGGCACGGGACAGGGGAAACATGGCTACACCTTC.

The V gene is TRBV28, the J gene TRBJ1-3, with D possibly matching TRBD1 (5 bases). Per germline, CDR1 MDHEN and CDR2 SYDVKM. The CDR3 totals 12 residues. With 2 bases removed from V and 8 bases from J, the gap between germline ends came to 7 bases. Here the CDR3 DNA reads TGTGCCAGCAGTTTAAGGGGACACACCATATATTTT. Translating gives CASSLRGHTIYF.

The V and J genes are TRBV19 and TRBJ2-1, with 9 bases matching TRBD1. Trimming at V came to 5 bases and at J to 7 bases, leaving 12 bases not matched to a gene. There are 16 residues in the CDR3. Germline V lookup: CDR1 LNHDA, CDR2 SQIVND (reference sequence). The CDR3 bases are TGTGCCAGTAGTTCCCCGGGACAGGGAACTGGTAATGAGCAGTTCTTC. Translated, it gives CASSSPGQGTGNEQFF.

The chain employs TRBV6-2 or TRBV6-3 and TRBJ1-1; possible D gene TRBD1, 6 bases. Germline V lookup: CDR1 MNHEY, CDR2 SVGEGT. V lost 7 bases, J lost 1 base, and 22 bases lay in between. This CDR3 has 17 amino acids. CDR3 DNA sequence: TGTGCCAGCACCCCCTCGGGGGGGGGCCATCGGAACACTGAAGCTTTCTTT. It yields the protein CASTPSGGGHRNTEAFF.

The chain uses TRBV6-5 and TRBJ1-2, with 8 bases matching TRBD1. This CDR3 is built from 15 residues. The ends lost 4 bases at V and 4 bases at J; junction bases unmatched: 8. Germline CDR1 reads MNHEY; CDR2 reads SVGAGI. CDR3 region: CASSSIGQGRYGYTF. For the CDR3, the DNA is TGTGCCAGCAGTTCGATAGGACAGGGCCGCTATGGCTACACCTTC.

The chain recombines TRBV5-1 with TRBJ1-3, with a tentative D call TRBD1 (6 bases). The CDR3 has 15 residues. The germline V gene encodes CDR1 SGHRS and CDR2 YFSETQ. Deletions cut 1 base from V and 0 bases from J, with 8 bases between. CDR3 nucleotide sequence: TGCGCCAGCAGCTTGCAGGGGCTCTCTGGAAACACCATATATTTT. It translates to CASSLQGLSGNTIYF.

The genes are TRBV27 and TRBJ1-6; possibly TRBD1 for D (6 bases). Germline V gene data show CDR1 as MNHEY and CDR2 as SMNVEV (reference sequence). Trimming pared 5 bases from V and 7 bases from J, leaving 21 bases between. This CDR3 has 17 amino acids. CDR3 residues: CASSPVLGAGVNSPLHF. The CDR3 DNA sequence: TGTGCCAGCAGTCCCGTGTTGGGGGCAGGGGTCAATTCACCCCTCCACTTT.

On this clone itself: The junction departs from the called germline gene at one end, perhaps through a read error. J is TRBJ1-3 and V is TRBV7-6, with no clear D. The CDR3 has 13 residues. Looked up from germline, CDR1 is SGHVS and CDR2 is FNYEAQ. CDR3 residues: CASSLGAWNTVYF. CDR3 in DNA: TGTGCCAGCAGCTTAGGGGCCTGGAACACCGTATATTTT.

The CDR3 sequence: CASSYERDGSTEAFF. The CDR3 DNA follows: TGTGCCAGCAGTTATGAAAGGGATGGAAGCACTGAAGCTTTCTTT. This chain uses TRBV6-2 or TRBV6-3 with TRBJ1-1; D is uncertain. Trimming took off 3 bases at V and 4 bases at J, with 15 bases between the two ends. CDR1 and CDR2 (germline): MNHEY, SVGEGT. The CDR3 consists of 15 residues.

The chain has TRBV6-5 and TRBJ2-3, with D unresolved. V was clipped by 6 bases and J by 14 bases, with 24 bases between them. The V gene's germline CDR1 is MNHEY and CDR2 SVGAGI. The CDR3 loop spans 14 amino acids. The CDR3: CASSPLESGSQWYF. Written as DNA, the CDR3 is TGTGCCAGCAGCCCCCTCGAGTCTGGTTCGCAGTGGTATTTT.